Below, 25 T cell receptor beta chains from the same sample are listed, as sequenced in a study of blood T cells in healthy people across ages. PCR was performed a second time for roughly 6 to 12 cycles using a sample-barcoded 5' primer and a J-beta primer mix. In TCRdb, the 5' RACE reads were re-called with MiXCR into one record per CDR3 protein. Of hundreds of thousands of distinct CDR3 sequences listed, under 35% were seen once; the top ten hold around a sixth. Material: blood. These receptors all come from a woman older than 75 in good health.

This clonotype has only a few counts. Being one base from a much bigger clone, this may be a read error. This sequence joins TRBV4-3 and TRBJ2-6, with D maybe TRBD1 (7 bases). Germline values: CDR1 LGHNA, CDR2 YSLEER. V was clipped by 5 bases and J by 2 bases, with 16 bases between them. The CDR3 sequence is 17 residues long. CDR3 amino acids: CASSYRGRGAGANVLTF. CDR3 DNA: TGCGCCAGCAGCTACCGGGGCAGGGGGGCTGGGGCCAACGTCCTGACTTTC.

This clonotype was counted ten times or more. The V call is TRBV6-6, the J call TRBJ2-4; a possible D gene is TRBD1 (6 bases). Trimming left V 4 bases short and J 0 bases short, with 13 bases between. This CDR3 is built from 16 residues. Germline CDR1 is MNHNY and CDR2 is SVGAGI (reference sequence). The CDR3 here is CASSLTGNLAKNIQYF. DNA for the CDR3: TGTGCCAGCAGTTTAACAGGGAATCTAGCCAAAAACATTCAGTACTTC.

In the case of this clonotype: A much larger clone differs by one base, so this may be a read error. The J gene is TRBJ2-7, the V gene TRBV25-1, with D tentatively TRBD1 (6 bases). Looked up from germline, CDR1 is MGHDK and CDR2 is SYGVNS. Trimming cost V 6 bases and J 6 bases, with 18 bases left between them. CDR3 length: 14 amino acids. DNA of the CDR3: TGTGCCAGCAGGACAGGCTTGTGGGGGTCCGAGCAGTACTTC. Its protein is CASRTGLWGSEQYF.

The chain combines TRBV20-1 with TRBJ2-5; 8 nucleotides line up with TRBD1. This CDR3 comprises 11 residues. Germline CDR1 reads DFQATT; CDR2 reads SNEGSKA (reference sequence). V lost 5 bases to trimming and J lost 11 bases; unmatched junction nucleotides: 7. The CDR3 coding sequence is TGCAGTGCTCGTTCGGACAGGGAGCAGTACTTC. Residues: CSARSDREQYF.

This clonotype was counted ten times or more. CDR3 sequence reads: CASSPRRMNTEAFF. The CDR3 DNA follows: TGCGCCAGCAGTCCCCGTAGGATGAACACTGAAGCTTTCTTT. J is TRBJ1-1 and V is TRBV5-1, with no clear D. V was trimmed by 5 bases and J by 0 bases, leaving 11 bases between them. The CDR3 contains 14 residues. Germline CDR1 is SGHRS and CDR2 is YFSETQ.

This clonotype was found many times. The V and J genes are TRBV15 and TRBJ2-3; D gene unclear. V shed 4 bases and J shed 2 bases, with 4 bases lying between them. The germline V gene has CDR1 LNHNV and CDR2 YYDKDF (reference sequence). The CDR3 spans 12 residues. The CDR3 bases are TGTGCCACCAGCATACACACAGATACGCAGTATTTT. Protein product: CATSIHTDTQYF.

Only a few counts were recorded for this clonotype. A much larger clone is a single base away; this may be a read error. The chain joins TRBV20-1 to TRBJ2-1; D possibly matches TRBD1 or TRBD2 (7 bases each). The J call may be faulty, since TRBJ2-7 better matches the DNA end. CDR1 DFQATT and CDR2 SNEGSKA come from the germline V gene (reference sequence). The CDR3 extends over 17 amino acids. DNA of the CDR3: TGCAGTGCTAGAGATCGGGGGGACAGTTTCTCCTACAATGAGCAGTACTTC. It is translated as CSARDRGDSFSYNEQYF.

This clonotype has at least ten counts. The gene calls are TRBV7-2 and TRBJ2-3; 7 bases fit TRBD1. CDR1 SGHTA and CDR2 FQGNSA come from the germline V gene. CDR3 length equals 15 residues. V shed 5 bases, J shed 3 bases, and the junction held 8 bases outside the gene matches. DNA for the CDR3: TGTGCCAGCAGCCCCAGGACAGGAGAGACAGATACGCAGTATTTT. Translated, it gives CASSPRTGETDTQYF.

The chain recombines TRBV11-2 with TRBJ2-1; 10 nucleotides align to TRBD2. In germline, CDR1 is SGHAT, CDR2 FQNNGV. J gave up 5 bases and V 4 bases, and 11 bases lay outside the gene matches. The CDR3 spans 17 residues. The DNA for the CDR3 is TGTGCCAGCAGCTCCTACATGACTAGCGGGTGGGACAATGAGCAGTTCTTC. Translated, it gives CASSSYMTSGWDNEQFF.

This clonotype was observed many times. The V gene is TRBV27, the J gene TRBJ2-7, with TRBD2 matching 12 bases. The CDR3 extends over 13 amino acids. The V gene's germline CDR1 is MNHEY and CDR2 SMNVEV (reference sequence). V lost 6 bases to trimming and J lost 7 bases; unmatched junction nucleotides: 4. CDR3 sequence (DNA): TGTGCCAGCAGGCTAGCGGGGGGGCTTGAGCAGTACTTC. It translates to CASRLAGGLEQYF.

This clonotype was picked up many times. The chain carries TRBV28 and TRBJ2-7, with TRBD2 identical over 7 bases. The CDR3 totals 14 residues. J was trimmed by 3 bases and V by 5 bases; bases with no gene match: 7. Germline CDR1 is MDHEN and CDR2 is SYDVKM. The DNA of the CDR3 is TGTGCCAGCAGTCCAGCGGGGTTAGACTACGAGCAGTACTTC. This codes for CASSPAGLDYEQYF.

The rearrangement uses TRBV5-1 and TRBJ2-5, with TRBD2 identical over 7 bases. Trimming removed 0 bases from V and 4 bases from J; junction bases left unmatched: 12. Looked up from germline, CDR1 is SGHRS and CDR2 is YFSETQ. This CDR3 comprises 17 residues. CDR3 bases: TGCGCCAGCAGCTTGGCCGGCAGCGGGGTCCCGCTAGAGACCCAGTACTTC. This gives the protein CASSLAGSGVPLETQYF.

This sequence joins TRBV5-1 and TRBJ1-4, with 8 bases aligning to TRBD1. The germline V gene encodes CDR1 SGHRS and CDR2 YFSETQ. V shed 4 bases and J 0 bases; nucleotides not matched to a gene: 5. CDR3 length: 16 residues. This CDR3 is CASSRDRIATNEKLFF. CDR3 coding DNA: TGCGCCAGCAGCAGGGACAGGATTGCAACTAATGAAAAACTGTTTTTT.

V is TRBV18 and J is TRBJ2-7; 9 bases are shared with TRBD1. The CDR3 extends over 16 amino acids. J gave up 4 bases and V 8 bases, and 15 bases lay outside the gene matches. Germline CDR1 and CDR2: KGHSH and LQKENI. The CDR3 nucleotides read TGTGCCAGCCCAACAAACACAGGGGACAGGGAGTACGAGCAGTACTTC. Amino acids: CASPTNTGDREYEQYF.

This clonotype has just a few counts. This rearrangement joins TRBV2 to TRBJ1-5; no clear D. The V end lost 4 bases, the J end lost 2 bases, and 12 bases lay between the germline ends. The V gene's germline CDR1 is SNHLY and CDR2 FYNNEI. This CDR3 is 15 amino acids long. The CDR3 sequence is CASSGMGTRNQPQHF. CDR3 sequence (DNA): TGTGCCAGCAGTGGAATGGGCACACGCAATCAGCCCCAGCATTTT. Full variable domain (remainder filled in from reference TRBV2 and TRBJ1-5): EPEVTQTPSHQVTQMGQEVILRCVPISNHLYFYWYRQILGQKVEFLVSFYNNEISEKSEIFDDQFSVERPDGSNFTLKIRSTKLEDSAMYFCASSGMGTRNQPQHFGDGTRLSIL.

V usage is TRBV5-1 and J usage is TRBJ1-5, with D uncertain. Germline lookup yields CDR1 SGHRS and CDR2 YFSETQ. V shed 1 base and J shed 0 bases, with 11 bases lying between them. The CDR3 has 16 residues. CDR3 in amino acids: CASSLTEFDSNQPQHF. As DNA, the CDR3 is TGCGCCAGCAGCTTGACAGAGTTTGATAGCAATCAGCCCCAGCATTTT.

This clonotype has more than one count but fewer than ten. V usage is TRBV3-1 and J usage is TRBJ2-2; TRBD1 matches 10 bases. V lost 6 bases, J lost 7 bases, and 5 bases stayed unmatched. CDR1 LGHDT and CDR2 YNNKEL come from the germline V gene (reference sequence). The CDR3 is 14 residues long. DNA for the CDR3: TGTGCCAGCAGACGACAGGGGGCGAACGGGGAGCTGTTTTTT. This translates into CASRRQGANGELFF.

DNA for the CDR3: TGCAGTGCTAGAGGAGGCAGGGGCCCAGATACGCAGTATTTT. Translation gives CSARGGRGPDTQYF. The rearrangement uses TRBV20-1 and TRBJ2-3; the D gene is possibly TRBD1 (6 bases). V shed 1 base and J shed 4 bases, with 12 bases lying between them. Germline V lookup: CDR1 DFQATT, CDR2 SNEGSKA (reference sequence). CDR3 length: 14 amino acids.

The sample holds many counts of this clonotype. The rearrangement links TRBV11-2 to TRBJ2-5; 8 bases map to TRBD1. The germline V gene has CDR1 SGHAT and CDR2 FQNNGV. This CDR3 is built from 16 residues. J was trimmed by 1 base and V by 6 bases; bases with no gene match: 10. The CDR3 loop reads CASSFGGTGVQETQYF. CDR3 bases: TGTGCCAGCAGTTTTGGAGGGACAGGAGTCCAAGAGACCCAGTACTTC.

Comment on this clonotype: A much bigger clone sits one base away, suggesting this may be a read error. This CDR3 is CASSPLSTNLRPEETQCF. The CDR3 DNA reads as TGTGCCAGCAGTCCACTGTCTACTAACCTCCGCCCAGAAGAGACCCAGTGCTTC. The rearrangement links TRBV11-2 to TRBJ2-5; no firm D call. Per the germline V gene, CDR1 is SGHAT and CDR2 is FQNNGV. The CDR3 has 18 residues.

This clonotype was counted only a few times. The chain has TRBV5-1 and TRBJ2-2; D gene uncertain. Trimming left V 2 bases short and J 0 bases short, with 5 bases between. In germline, CDR1 is SGHRS, CDR2 YFSETQ. The CDR3 consists of 14 residues. CDR3 sequence reads: CASSFEPNTGELFF. Here the CDR3 DNA reads TGCGCCAGCAGCTTCGAACCGAACACCGGGGAGCTGTTTTTT.

Only a few counts were recorded for this clonotype. The V and J genes are TRBV20-1 and TRBJ2-1; 12 nucleotides agree with TRBD1. V was clipped by 5 bases and J by 7 bases; unmatched bases: 12. The length of the CDR3 is 16 residues. Germline V gene lookup returns CDR1 DFQATT and CDR2 SNEGSKA (reference sequence). The CDR3 loop reads CSALVAGTGGRNEQFF. Written as DNA, the CDR3 is TGCAGTGCTCTCGTCGCCGGGACAGGGGGCAGAAATGAGCAGTTCTTC.

This clonotype was detected many times. The V and J genes are TRBV6-2 or TRBV6-3 and TRBJ2-7; unclear D gene. Trimming removed 6 bases from V and 2 bases from J, with 14 bases in between. The germline gives CDR1 MNHEY, CDR2 SVGEGT. The CDR3 covers 14 residues. The CDR3 DNA is TGTGCCAGCAGCTGGATGGACGGACCCTACGAGCAGTACTTC. It specifies CASSWMDGPYEQYF.

Comments on this clonotype: A junction end diverges from the germline sequence, so it may reflect a read error. The V gene is TRBV6-5, the J gene TRBJ1-2; TRBD1 matches at 7 bases. Germline V gene data show CDR1 as MNHEY and CDR2 as SVGAGI. The CDR3 is 14 residues long. Here the CDR3 DNA reads TGTACCAGCAGTCTCATAGGGGGCATCTATGGCTACACCTTC. It encodes CTSSLIGGIYGYTF.

This clonotype was counted many times. The chain carries TRBV20-1 and TRBJ2-1; D is undetermined. CDR3 size: 15 residues. Germline-derived CDR1 and CDR2 are DFQATT and SNEGSKA (reference sequence). With 0 bases removed from V and 0 bases from J, the gap between germline ends came to 9 bases. CDR3 protein: CSARDRRSSYNEQFF. As DNA, the CDR3 is TGCAGTGCTAGAGATCGCAGGAGCTCCTACAATGAGCAGTTCTTC.